This TCR beta chain was sequenced for a study of T cell responses to AZD1222 COVID-19 vaccine. Per the germline V gene, CDR1 is SGDLS and CDR2 is YYNGEE. There are 15 residues in the CDR3. V gave up 1 base and J gave up 5 bases, with 12 bases separating them. A note on this clone: The target antigen is unknown.

Repertoires were generated with immunoSEQ multiplex PCR, while TCRdb's copy carries only in-frame clones and drops some. Among about 120,000 clones listed, around 90% were seen once. Whole-study results and caveats: Along spike, vaccine-associated CD4 TCRs were found throughout, with dominance at 160-218 and 743-854. Seropositive AZD1222 recipients at baseline numbered only five to seven. Spike-specific TCR breadth and depth rose after two AZD1222 doses.

This sequence joins TRBV9 and TRBJ1-4; D perhaps matches TRBD1 (5 bases). This TCR came from an adult who received the MenACWY meningococcal vaccine as a control. The sequencing used peripheral blood, collected 28 days after the second dose of the MenACWY control vaccine. The CDR3 is CASSVNVGENEKLFF. As DNA, the CDR3 is TGTGCCAGCAGCGTAAACGTAGGGGAAAATGAAAAACTGTTTTTT.